The sequence of this TCR beta chain was determined in a study of vaccination effects on CD4 cells after COVID-19. Produced via immunoSEQ multiplex PCR; TCRdb's table is partial and in-frame only. Altogether roughly 26,000 clones are present, around 82% being singletons, with the ten largest covering about 16%. Overall study findings and caveats: New vaccine-induced clones made up most post-vaccine spike-reactive clones in convalescents. Early post-infection timepoints were missing from the study, which also had few convalescent patients.

Turning to this clone: Its antigen is not known.

Antigen-specific CD4+ T cell clonotypes were called by their expansion after viral peptide-pool culture in ViraFEST. Isolating CD4+ T cells followed ten to eleven days of culture. The person's infection with SARS-CoV-2, confirmed by PCR, took place between March and December 2020. V was pared by 0 bases and J by 5 bases, with 12 bases of the junction left unmatched. CDR1 and CDR2 (germline): KGHDR, SFDVKD. The CDR3 is made up of 18 amino acids. The chain is built from TRBV24-1 and TRBJ2-3, with 8 nucleotides matching TRBD1. Sample: CD4+ T cells from PBMCs cultured with HCoV-NL63 spike peptides, taken before COVID-19 vaccination. This TCR was recovered from a human donor who had a prior SARS-CoV-2 infection. The CDR3 here is CATSDLPTPGGLGDTQYF. The CDR3 bases are TGTGCCACCAGTGATTTGCCGACCCCAGGGGGCCTTGGAGATACGCAGTATTTT.